Each of the 2 T cell receptor beta chains below was sequenced from the same sample in a study of CD8 T cells in ankylosing spondylitis (dated by TCRdb to 2015 to 2018). Libraries were prepared through 5' RACE. TCRdb lists the instrument as Illumina HiSeq 2500. TCRdb took the public reads, trimmed them with fastp at Q25, ran MiXCR for clone calling and kept in-frame beta chains. Identical CDR3 protein sequences are pooled into one entry, listed with their most common genes and DNA. In this sample the table shows 31,000 or so distinct CDR3 sequences, about 30% of which occur a single time. The ten largest clonotypes hold 45% to 50% of the sample. Sample: synovial fluid, either unsorted or a sorted T cell fraction (not recorded which). The receptors come from a male donor with ankylosing spondylitis.

This clonotype occurred many times. V and J are TRBV27 and TRBJ1-2, with no clear D. The CDR3 extends over 16 amino acids. Germline values: CDR1 MNHEY, CDR2 SMNVEV (reference sequence). V was cut by 0 bases and J by 4 bases, with 15 bases left in between. The CDR3 reads CASSLSAGEYAYGYTF. The CDR3 bases are TGTGCCAGCAGTTTATCGGCGGGAGAGTATGCCTATGGCTACACCTTC.

This chain links TRBV6-2 or TRBV6-3 with TRBJ2-7, with TRBD2 matching over 11 bases. Germline assignment: CDR1 MNHEY and CDR2 SVGEGT. CDR3 length: 15 amino acids. Trimming cost V 6 bases and J 0 bases; bases outside gene matches: 4. The CDR3 reads CASSTTSGSSYEQYV. For the CDR3, the DNA is TGTGCCAGCAGCACCACTAGCGGGAGCTCCTACGAGCAGTACGTC.